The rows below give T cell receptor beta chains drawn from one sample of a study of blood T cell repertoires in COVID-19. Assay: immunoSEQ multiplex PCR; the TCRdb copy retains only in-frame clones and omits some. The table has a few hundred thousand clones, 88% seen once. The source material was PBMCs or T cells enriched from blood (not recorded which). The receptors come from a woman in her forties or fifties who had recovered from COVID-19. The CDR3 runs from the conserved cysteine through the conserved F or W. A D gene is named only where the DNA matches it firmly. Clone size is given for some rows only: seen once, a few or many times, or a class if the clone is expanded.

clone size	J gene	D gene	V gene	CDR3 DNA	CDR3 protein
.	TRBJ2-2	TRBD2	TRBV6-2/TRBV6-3	TGTGCCAGCAGCCTAGCGGGAGCTAACACCGGGGAGCTGTTTTTT	CASSLAGANTGELFF
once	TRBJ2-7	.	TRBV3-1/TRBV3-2	TGTGCCAGCAGGGAGATCGGACGGACAGTCGAGCAGTACTTC	CASREIGRTVEQYF
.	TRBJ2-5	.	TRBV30	TGTGCCTGGACCGCAGGGGGAGGAGAGACCCAGTACTTC	CAWTAGGGETQYF
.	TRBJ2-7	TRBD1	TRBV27	TGTGCCAGCAGTCCCACGACAGGGCGCGAGCAGTACTTC	CASSPTTGREQYF
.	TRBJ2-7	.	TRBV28	TGTGCCAGCAGTTTATCCCGCCCCGGGACATCCTTCTACGAGCAGTACTTC	CASSLSRPGTSFYEQYF
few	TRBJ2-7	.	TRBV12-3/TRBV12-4	TGTGCCAGCAGTTTATTAGGGGTCGAGCAGTACTTC	CASSLLGVEQYF
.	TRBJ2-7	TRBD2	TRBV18	TGTGCCAGCTCAGTAGCGGGAGGGTCGTACGAGCAGTACTTC	CASSVAGGSYEQYF
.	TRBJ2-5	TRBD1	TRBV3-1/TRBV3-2	TGTGCCAGCAGCCTAGACAGGGTATCGCAAGAGACCCAGTACTTC	CASSLDRVSQETQYF
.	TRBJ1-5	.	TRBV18	TGTGCCAGCTCATCCCCCTCATCGGCCAGGCAGCCCCAGCATTTT	CASSSPSSARQPQHF
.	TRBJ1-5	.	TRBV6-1	TGTGCCAGCAGTGAATGGGGGGACCGTCAGCCCCAGCATTTT	CASSEWGDRQPQHF
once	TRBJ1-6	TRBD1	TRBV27	TGTGCCAGCAGCTTACAGGGACAGTTGAGTTCACCCCTCCACTTT	CASSLQGQLSSPLHF
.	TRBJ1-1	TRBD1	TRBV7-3	TGTGCCAGCAGCCAATCCGCGACAGGGGTCGTTGAAGCTTTCTTT	CASSQSATGVVEAFF
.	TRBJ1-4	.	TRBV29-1	TGCAGCGTTGTGGCAGGGGCTGATGAAAAACTGTTTTTT	CSVVAGADEKLFF
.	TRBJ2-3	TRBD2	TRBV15	TGTGCCACCAGCAGCGCTCTAGCGGGAATCACAGATACGCAGTATTTT	CATSSALAGITDTQYF
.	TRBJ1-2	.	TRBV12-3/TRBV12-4	TGTGCCAGCAGTTTAGTAGCAGGGGTGGGCTACACCTTC	CASSLVAGVGYTF
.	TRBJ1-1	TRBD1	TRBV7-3	TGTGCCAGCAGCTTAATGCAGGGGGCCGCTGAAGCTTTCTTT	CASSLMQGAAEAFF
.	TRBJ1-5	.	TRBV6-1	TGTGCCAGCAGTGCCCCCGGACAGAACAATAATCAGCCCCAGCATTTT	CASSAPGQNNNQPQHF
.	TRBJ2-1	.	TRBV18	TGTGCCAGCTCACCCTCTCTACGTAATGAGCAGTTCTTC	CASSPSLRNEQFF
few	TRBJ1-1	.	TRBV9	TGTGCCAGCAGCGAACAGGGTGCGAACACTGAAGCTTTCTTT	CASSEQGANTEAFF
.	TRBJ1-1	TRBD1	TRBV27	TGTGCCAGCAATTCGAGACAGGGGAACACTGAAGCTTTCTTT	CASNSRQGNTEAFF
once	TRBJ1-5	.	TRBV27	TGTGCCAGCAGTTTATCTAGGGGGTTTGTATCTCCCCAGCATTTT	CASSLSRGFVSPQHF
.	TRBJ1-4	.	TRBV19	TGTGCCAGTAGTATAGATCCCAGGGTCAACGAAAAACTGTTTTTT	CASSIDPRVNEKLFF
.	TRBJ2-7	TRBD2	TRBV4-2	TGTGCCAGCGGGACTAGCGGGAGCTCCTACGAGCAGTACTTC	CASGTSGSSYEQYF
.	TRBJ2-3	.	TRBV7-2	TGTGCCAGCAGCTTTTCTAGCACAGATACGCAGTATTTT	CASSFSSTDTQYF
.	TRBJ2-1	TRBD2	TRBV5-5	TGTGCCAGCACCCCTGGGCCTAGCGGGAATGATGAGCAGTTCTTC	CASTPGPSGNDEQFF
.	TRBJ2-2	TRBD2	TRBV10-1	TGCGCCAGCAGTGAACGCGGGAGAGGGGTCGGGGAGCTGTTTTTT	CASSERGRGVGELFF
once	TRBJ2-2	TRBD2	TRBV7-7	TGTGCTAGCAGCTTGGGACTAGCGGGGCACACCGGGGAGCTGTTTTTT	CASSLGLAGHTGELFF
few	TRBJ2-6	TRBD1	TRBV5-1	TGCGCCAGCAGCTTGCAGGGGGCGCAAGGGGCCAACGTCCTGACTTTC	CASSLQGAQGANVLTF
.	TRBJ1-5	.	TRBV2	TGTGCCAGCAGTGAATCAGGGCTAGGCAATCAGCCCCAGCATTTT	CASSESGLGNQPQHF
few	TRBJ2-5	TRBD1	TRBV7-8	TGTGCCAGCAGCTTACCCTCGACAGGGGAAGAGACCCAGTACTTC	CASSLPSTGEETQYF
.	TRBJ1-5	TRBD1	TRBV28	TGTGCCAGCAGTTTGATAGGGGGCAGAAATCAGCCCCAGCATTTT	CASSLIGGRNQPQHF
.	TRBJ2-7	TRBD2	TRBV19	TGTGCCAGCCGTCGGGAGGGGTCAACCTACGAGCAGTACTTC	CASRREGSTYEQYF
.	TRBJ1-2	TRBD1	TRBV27	TGTGCCAGCAGTCCCATTCATCCGGGACAGGGGGATGAGGGCTACACCTTC	CASSPIHPGQGDEGYTF
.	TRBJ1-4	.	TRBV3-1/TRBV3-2	TGTGCCAGCAGCCCTACAGGGCTGGCTAATGAAAAACTGTTTTTT	CASSPTGLANEKLFF
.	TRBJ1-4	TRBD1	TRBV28	TGTGCCAGCAGTTTCCAGGGGGCTAGTGAAAAACTGTTTTTT	CASSFQGASEKLFF
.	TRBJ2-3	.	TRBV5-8	TGTGCCAGCACCCTGGGGCTTGGGGCCACAGATACGCAGTATTTT	CASTLGLGATDTQYF
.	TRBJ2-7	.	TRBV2	TGTGCCAGCAGTGTCGCCAGGGAATACGAGCAGTACTTC	CASSVAREYEQYF
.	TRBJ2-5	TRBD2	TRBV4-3	TGCGCCAGCAGCCAAGGGTCTAGCGGGTTGATTCGAGAGACCCAGTACTTC	CASSQGSSGLIRETQYF
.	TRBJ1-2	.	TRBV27	TGTGCCAGCAGTTTAGACAGCAAGTCTCTATGGGGCTACACCTTC	CASSLDSKSLWGYTF
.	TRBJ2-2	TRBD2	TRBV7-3	TGTGCCAGCAGCTCTAGCGGGTCCGGCGGGGAGCTGTTTTTT	CASSSSGSGGELFF
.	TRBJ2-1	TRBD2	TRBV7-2	TGTGCCAGCACCCTAAGGGGAGCGGGAATAAATGAGCAGTTCTTC	CASTLRGAGINEQFF
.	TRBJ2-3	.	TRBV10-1	TGCGCCACATTTGCCGGGACTTCCTGGGCCTATACGCAGTATTTT	CATFAGTSWAYTQYF
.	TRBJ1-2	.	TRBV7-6	TGTGCCAGCAGCTCGAGTAGCGAGGGAGTCTATGGCTACACCTTC	CASSSSSEGVYGYTF
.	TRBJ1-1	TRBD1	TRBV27	TGTGCCAGCAGGGGACAGGGTCGGCTCGAAGGTTTCTTT	CASRGQGRLEGFF
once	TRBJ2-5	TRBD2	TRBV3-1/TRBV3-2	TGTGCCAGCAGCCAAGTAGGACTAGCGGGAGTGTTATACTTC	CASSQVGLAGVLYF
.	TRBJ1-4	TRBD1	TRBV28	TGTGCCAGCAGTTCCACAAAGGGGACAGGGTACGGAAAACTGTTTTTT	CASSSTKGTGYGKLFF
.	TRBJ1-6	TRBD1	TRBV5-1	TGCGCCAGCAGCTTGGAGGGACAGGGTTTTTCACCCCTCCACTTT	CASSLEGQGFSPLHF
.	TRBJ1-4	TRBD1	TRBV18	TGTGCCAGCTCCACCGGGACAGGGGGTGAAAAACTGTTTTTT	CASSTGTGGEKLFF